The clone carrying this TCR beta chain was seen only once. Its antigen is not known. These data come from a study of shared clonotypes between healthy human individuals. Turning to the study itself: Contributing individuals were a couple of females and three males aged 18 to 49.

The germline gives CDR1 SEHNR, CDR2 FQNEAQ (reference sequence). V gave up 5 bases and J gave up 12 bases; unmatched junction bases: 9. The CDR3 contains 12 residues. Study-wide findings and caveats: Among non-shared clonotypes, generation probabilities were lower than among those shared by all four donors.

The repertoire was sequenced with immunoSEQ multiplex PCR; TCRdb's copy has only in-frame clones and lacks some. The data contain more than 550,000 clones, 90% of them singletons. The sequence was collected from a man between 18 and 29 years old in good health. Some clones in this sample may be carry-over from other donors' samples. Sequencing was performed on memory CD8+ T cells from PBMCs. As to subset: CD45RO+ cells pooled with CCR7-negative TemRA cells. V is TRBV7-9 and J is TRBJ1-2; 7 bases line up with TRBD1. The DNA of the CDR3 is TGTGCCAGCAGCACCCCCGGACAGGTGAACACCTTC. The encoded protein is CASSTPGQVNTF.